This is a list of T cell receptor beta chains from one sample in a study of CD8 T cells in Susac syndrome. One entry per CDR3 protein, called by TCRdb with MiXCR from the immunoSEQ multiplex PCR reads. The sample records around 280,000 distinct CDR3 sequences, 92% being singletons. The sequenced sample consisted of CD4+ T cells from PBMCs. These receptors all stem from a human donor with multiple sclerosis. The CDR3 runs from the conserved cysteine through the conserved F or W. The order of the fields is clone size, D gene, V gene, J gene, CDR3 DNA, CDR3 protein. D genes are given only for firm matches. The size field is filled for only some rows; it gives once, few, many or a size class.

>NA|NA|TRBV12-3/TRBV12-4|TRBJ1-4
TGTGCCAGCAGTCCCCGGGACGTTGAAAAACTGTTTTTT
CASSPRDVEKLFF
>NA|NA|TRBV19|TRBJ1-4
TGTGCCAGTAGTGTCACCTCCGGGCCTCTGAAAAAACTGTTTTTT
CASSVTSGPLKKLFF
>NA|NA|TRBV27|TRBJ1-1
TGTGCCAGCAGGCGACTGGGTGAAGCTTTCTTT
CASRRLGEAFF
>NA|NA|TRBV5-1|TRBJ2-1
TGCGCCAGCAGCTTGGTGGCTAGCCCCGGAGGTGAGCAGTTCTTC
CASSLVASPGGEQFF
>NA|NA|TRBV20-1|TRBJ2-7
TGCAGTGCTAGAGTCCCTCCTACCTACGAGCAGTACTTC
CSARVPPTYEQYF
>NA|NA|TRBV12-3/TRBV12-4|TRBJ2-5
TGTGCCAGCAGTTTCCAGGGTGCGGAGACCCAGTACTTC
CASSFQGAETQYF
>NA|TRBD2|TRBV6-2/TRBV6-3|TRBJ2-7
TGTGCCAGCAGAACGGGGGCAGCGGGGGAAAGGGAGCAGTACTTC
CASRTGAAGEREQYF
>NA|NA|TRBV3-1|TRBJ1-6
TGTGCCAGCAGCCAAGCTTTACCGGGCAGCGGCCTCCACTTT
CASSQALPGSGLHF
>NA|NA|TRBV12-3/TRBV12-4|TRBJ2-1
TGTGCCAGCTCGCCCCGGGGGAGCTCCTACAATGAGCAGTTCTTC
CASSPRGSSYNEQFF
>NA|TRBD1|TRBV29-1|TRBJ1-1
TGCAGCGTTAAAACAGGGGGAGTGAACACTGAAGCTTTCTTT
CSVKTGGVNTEAFF
>NA|NA|TRBV20-1|TRBJ1-5
TGCAGTGCTAGAGCGGGGGGCTTTAATCAGCCCCAGCATTTT
CSARAGGFNQPQHF
>NA|NA|TRBV20-1|TRBJ1-2
TGCAGTGTTCTTTTGTGGGACATACCTAACTATGGCTACACCTTC
CSVLLWDIPNYGYTF
>NA|NA|TRBV18|TRBJ2-1
TGTGCCAGCTCACCACCCAACGCCATTTCCCCCTACTACAATGAGCAGTTCTTC
CASSPPNAISPYYNEQFF
>NA|NA|TRBV19|TRBJ2-5
TGTGCCAGTAGTATAGATCCCCAGGTGCAAGAGACCCAGTACTTC
CASSIDPQVQETQYF
>NA|TRBD1|TRBV27|TRBJ2-7
TGTGCCAGCAGTTTAGGTGGGAACAGGGGAATGGGGGAGCAGTACTTC
CASSLGGNRGMGEQYF
>NA|NA|TRBV3-1|TRBJ2-1
TGTGCCAGCAGCCCCCAAGGTCCGGACAGCCTGTTTTCCCGAGAGCAGTTCTTC
CASSPQGPDSLFSREQFF
>once|NA|TRBV6-5|TRBJ2-7
TGTGCCAGCAGTTTAGGACAGCTGTCCTACGAGCAGTACTTC
CASSLGQLSYEQYF
>NA|NA|TRBV9|TRBJ2-5
TGTGCCAGCAGCTCGGGACTCGCGGGGACCCAGTACTTC
CASSSGLAGTQYF
>NA|TRBD1|TRBV13|TRBJ1-6
TGTGCCAGCAGCCTACAGGGGGCGCAGTCTAATTCACCCCTCCACTTT
CASSLQGAQSNSPLHF
>NA|NA|TRBV9|TRBJ1-2
TGTGCCAGCAGCGTAGGGGAGGGCCGCTATGGCTACACCTTC
CASSVGEGRYGYTF
>NA|NA|TRBV6-1|TRBJ1-3
TGTGCCAGCAGTGAAGGCGGGACCTCTGGAAACACCATATATTTT
CASSEGGTSGNTIYF
>NA|NA|TRBV18|TRBJ2-2
TGTGCCAGCTCACGAGTACGAGACCCCGGGGAGCTGTTTTTT
CASSRVRDPGELFF
>NA|NA|TRBV7-6|TRBJ2-3
TGTGCCAGCAGCCGACGGGATACGCAGTATTTT
CASSRRDTQYF
>NA|NA|TRBV10-2|TRBJ1-5
TGCGCCAGCAGTGAGGGTATGGGAACTCAGCCCCAGCATTTT
CASSEGMGTQPQHF
>NA|TRBD2|TRBV20-1|TRBJ2-1
TGCAGTGCTAGAGATCCCCGGGAGGGTTCGAATGAGCAGTTCTTC
CSARDPREGSNEQFF
>NA|TRBD2|TRBV6-6|TRBJ2-1
TGTGCCAGCAGTTACTCCCGGACTAGCGGGAATGAGCAGTTCTTC
CASSYSRTSGNEQFF
>NA|NA|TRBV19|TRBJ2-5
TGTGCCAGTAGTATAGGGTCCGGGGATGGTACAGGAGAGACCCAGTACTTC
CASSIGSGDGTGETQYF
>NA|NA|TRBV3-1|TRBJ1-2
TGTGCCAGCAGCCAAGCCCGGGACGGGCTTCAATATGGCTACACCTTC
CASSQARDGLQYGYTF
>NA|NA|TRBV12-3/TRBV12-4|TRBJ2-7
TGTGCCAGCAGGTTCCGGAACGAGCAGTACTTC
CASRFRNEQYF
>NA|NA|TRBV5-1|TRBJ1-4
TGCGCCAGCAGCCTCCAGACAGGAAATGAAAAACTGTTTTTT
CASSLQTGNEKLFF
>NA|NA|TRBV7-2|TRBJ2-1
TGTGCCAGCACCATTTTAGCGGCCCCCTACAATGAGCAGTTCTTC
CASTILAAPYNEQFF
>NA|NA|TRBV7-2|TRBJ1-1
TGTGCCAGCAGCTTAGTATTTAACGCAGAAAAAACTGAAGCTTTCTTT
CASSLVFNAEKTEAFF
>few|NA|TRBV3-1|TRBJ2-7
TGTGCCAGCAGCCAAGACAGAGAACACGAGCAGTACTTC
CASSQDREHEQYF
>NA|TRBD1|TRBV6-1|TRBJ1-2
TGTGCCAGCAGTGAAGCTGGGGACAGTCATGGCTACACCTTC
CASSEAGDSHGYTF
>NA|NA|TRBV7-9|TRBJ1-2
TGTGCCAGCACCGAACCTTCTCTCTATGGCTACACCTTC
CASTEPSLYGYTF
>NA|NA|TRBV14|TRBJ2-7
TGTGCCAGCAGCCAAGATCAAGGCTACGAGCAGTACTTC
CASSQDQGYEQYF
>once|NA|TRBV11-1|TRBJ2-1
TGTGCCAGCAGCTACTCGGGGAGGAGCTCCTACAATGAGCAGTTCTTC
CASSYSGRSSYNEQFF
>NA|TRBD1|TRBV19|TRBJ1-5
TGTGCCAGTACCCCGACAGGGTTGCATCAGCCCCAGCATTTT
CASTPTGLHQPQHF
>NA|TRBD2|TRBV7-9|TRBJ2-7
TGTGCCAGCAGAAGGGAGGGCTCCTACGAGCAGTACTTC
CASRREGSYEQYF
>NA|NA|TRBV21-1|TRBJ2-5
TGTGCCAGCAGCTCCAGACAGACCGGGAAGTTCGAGACCCAGTACTTC
CASSSRQTGKFETQYF
>once|NA|TRBV15|TRBJ2-3
TGTGCCACCAGCAGAGATCGGGGAGATACGCAGTATTTT
CATSRDRGDTQYF
>NA|NA|TRBV11-2|TRBJ2-5
TGTGCCAGCAGCTTAATCCCCCGAGAGCGGGAGACCCAGTACTTC
CASSLIPRERETQYF
>NA|TRBD1|TRBV28|TRBJ2-2
TGTGCCAGCAGTTTATTGGGACAGTTCACCGGGGAGCTGTTTTTT
CASSLLGQFTGELFF
>few|NA|TRBV6-5|TRBJ2-1
TGTGCCAGCAGCTTAGAGGGAGCCTCCTACAATGAGCAGTTCTTC
CASSLEGASYNEQFF
>NA|NA|TRBV19|TRBJ2-2
TGTGCCAGTAGCTTCAAAGGAGACACCGGGGAGCTGTTTTTT
CASSFKGDTGELFF
>NA|TRBD1|TRBV9|TRBJ2-2
TGTGCCAGCAGCGTCGACTCAGGGGGCGACACCGGGGAGCTGTTTTTT
CASSVDSGGDTGELFF
>NA|NA|TRBV6-5|TRBJ1-1
TGTGCCAGCAGTTACTCAGGGCAAGCTTTCTTT
CASSYSGQAFF
>NA|NA|TRBV6-6|TRBJ1-3
TGTGCCAGCAGTTACAGCGGCAGGTCGGCCATATATTTT
CASSYSGRSAIYF
>NA|TRBD1|TRBV3-1|TRBJ1-3
TGTGCCAGCAGCCAGGGAGACAGGGCCTCTGGAAACACCATATATTTT
CASSQGDRASGNTIYF
>NA|NA|TRBV18|TRBJ2-7
TGTGCCAGCTCACCAGGGGACACCTACGAGCAGTACTTC
CASSPGDTYEQYF
>NA|NA|TRBV19|TRBJ1-2
TGTGCCAGTAGTATAACTGGGATCTCTTATGGCTACACCTTC
CASSITGISYGYTF
>NA|NA|TRBV20-1|TRBJ2-1
TGCAGTGCTAGACACCGAGCGAGGCCCTACAATGAGCAGTTCTTC
CSARHRARPYNEQFF
>NA|NA|TRBV5-4|TRBJ1-1
TGTGCCAGCAGCCTCCCCGGGCCCACTGAAGCTTTCTTT
CASSLPGPTEAFF
>NA|TRBD2|TRBV5-1|TRBJ2-3
TGCGCCAGCAGTCAAGGGACTAGCGGGGGGTTGGAGTATTTT
CASSQGTSGGLEYF